This entry lists 21 T cell receptor beta chains sequenced from one sample in a study of blood T cell repertoires in COVID-19. Assay: immunoSEQ multiplex PCR; the TCRdb copy retains only in-frame clones and omits some. Found here are 210,000 or so clones, over 75% of them singletons; the top ten hold 2.8%. Source material: peripheral blood. The receptor source for this set is a woman aged 80 or over with active or convalescent COVID-19.

This clone showed up just once. V and J are TRBV6-5 and TRBJ2-7; no firm D call. Germline-derived CDR1 and CDR2 are MNHEY and SVGAGI. The CDR3 loop spans 14 amino acids. V shed 5 bases and J shed 2 bases, with 13 bases lying between them. The CDR3, as DNA: TGTGCCAGCAGTCCGAAGCGCTGGGCCTACGAGCAGTACTTC. This codes for CASSPKRWAYEQYF.

This chain connects TRBV19 to TRBJ1-6, with 9 bases aligning to TRBD1. Germline CDR1 is LNHDA and CDR2 is SQIVND (reference sequence). V lost 4 bases, J lost 9 bases, and 19 bases stayed unmatched. This CDR3 region has 19 residues. CDR3 in DNA: TGTGCCAGTAGTACCTCTTCGACGGGGACAGGGAGAGGACGTTCACCCCTCCACTTT. This codes for CASSTSSTGTGRGRSPLHF.

The gene calls are TRBV7-2 and TRBJ2-2; D possibly corresponds to TRBD1 (6 bases). Germline CDR1 and CDR2: SGHTA and FQGNSA. V lost 3 bases and J lost 2, with 13 bases in between. The CDR3 runs to 16 residues. CDR3 DNA: TGTGCCAGCAGCTTCGGGACATTTCTAAACACCGGGGAGCTGTTTTTT. Its protein product is CASSFGTFLNTGELFF.

V is TRBV21-1 and J is TRBJ2-1; the D call of TRBD1 is as the table states it, not checked on the DNA. TRBV21-1 is a pseudogene locus. The CDR3 spans 16 residues. In nucleotides, the CDR3 is TGTGCCAGCAGCATCTCCGCCTGGCAGGGGGCACGGGAGCAGTTCTTC. It yields the protein CASSISAWQGAREQFF.

The gene calls are TRBV5-1 and TRBJ1-1; TRBD1 aligns across 7 bases. CDR1 and CDR2 (germline): SGHRS, YFSETQ. This CDR3 region has 14 residues. Trimming cost V 4 bases and J 3 bases; bases outside gene matches: 6. The CDR3 sequence: CASSRDSGDTEAFF. The CDR3 DNA is TGCGCCAGCAGCCGGGACAGTGGAGACACTGAAGCTTTCTTT.

This chain links TRBV10-3 with TRBJ1-2; 8 bases match TRBD1. The CDR3 is made up of 13 amino acids. The V gene's germline CDR1 is ENHRY and CDR2 SYGVKD. Losses at the gene ends were 5 bases for V and 3 bases for J; bases not matched to a gene: 2. The CDR3 DNA sequence: TGTGCCATCAGTACAGGGGGGGACTATGGCTACACCTTC. Translation: CAISTGGDYGYTF.

This clone was picked up a small number of times. CDR3 in amino acids: CASRGTGSMGQPQHF. DNA of the CDR3: TGTGCCAGCAGAGGGACAGGGTCAATGGGGCAGCCCCAGCATTTT. The chain employs TRBV28 and TRBJ1-5; 9 bases line up with TRBD1. Germline V CDR1 and CDR2: MDHEN, SYDVKM. Unmatched junction bases numbered 10, after V lost 6 bases and J lost 7 bases. This CDR3 is built from 15 residues.

Only a few counts were recorded for this clone. The V and J genes are TRBV7-9 and TRBJ1-5; D is unresolved. The V end was cut by 0 bases, the J end by 6 bases, with 6 bases between. The CDR3 is made up of 13 amino acids. Germline V lookup: CDR1 SEHNR, CDR2 FQNEAQ (reference sequence). Here the CDR3 DNA reads TGTGCCAGCAGCTTAGCGCGGGGTCAGCCCCAGCATTTT. Protein sequence: CASSLARGQPQHF.

The rearrangement joins TRBV18 to TRBJ1-2; D is undetermined. Per the germline V gene, CDR1 is KGHSH and CDR2 is LQKENI. V lost 1 base and J 5 bases, leaving 11 bases between the germline ends. This CDR3 region has 14 residues. In DNA, the CDR3 is TGTGCCAGCTCACCACGAGAACGGGAATATGGCTACACCTTC. This gives the protein CASSPREREYGYTF.

V usage is TRBV28 and J usage is TRBJ2-6; no clear D gene. Germline CDR1 MDHEN, CDR2 SYDVKM. This CDR3 contains 17 residues. V dropped 3 bases and J dropped 0 bases, with 12 bases sitting between them. CDR3 region: CASSFLKSASGANVLTF. The CDR3, as DNA: TGTGCCAGCAGTTTTCTCAAGAGTGCCTCTGGGGCCAACGTCCTGACTTTC.

V and J are TRBV3-1 (or the pseudogene TRBV3-2) and TRBJ1-2; TRBD1 matches at 10 bases. CDR1 and CDR2 from the germline V gene are LGHDT and YNNKEL (reference sequence). The CDR3 is 15 amino acids. The ends lost 2 bases at V and 7 bases at J; junction bases unmatched: 7. The CDR3 DNA sequence: TGTGCCAGCAGCCAATATGGGACAGGGGCGCGTGGCTACACCTTC. Its translation is CASSQYGTGARGYTF.

The rearrangement joins TRBV6-5 to TRBJ1-2; D is unclear. This CDR3 spans 12 amino acids. The germline CDR1 and CDR2 sequences are MNHEY and SVGAGI. V lost 2 bases to trimming and J lost 7 bases, with 8 bases between them. As DNA, the CDR3 is TGTGCCAGCAGTTACAATCTCGGTGGCTACACCTTC. Its protein is CASSYNLGGYTF.

This clone was seen only a few times. J is TRBJ2-3 and V is TRBV28, with TRBD2 identical over 7 bases. The germline gives CDR1 MDHEN, CDR2 SYDVKM. J lost 1 base, V lost 2 bases, and 0 bases had no gene match. CDR3 length: 14 residues. The CDR3 protein is CASSLRGGTDTQYF. For the CDR3, the DNA is TGTGCCAGCAGTTTACGGGGGGGCACAGATACGCAGTATTTT. The complete variable domain, with remaining parts taken from reference TRBV28 and TRBJ2-3, reads DVKVTQSSRYLVKRTGEKVFLECVQDMDHENMFWYRQDPGLGLRLIYFSYDVKMKEKGDIPEGYSVSREKKERFSLILESASTNQTSMYLCASSLRGGTDTQYFGPGTRLTVL.

The chain employs TRBV5-4 and TRBJ2-1, with 14 bases that match TRBD2. The V gene end was trimmed by 4 bases and the J gene end by 2 bases; junction bases not matched to a gene: 2. Per germline, CDR1 SGHNT and CDR2 YYREEE (reference sequence). The CDR3 runs to 16 residues. CDR3 coding DNA: TGTGCCAGCAGCCGACTAGCGGGGGGGCCCTACAATGAGCAGTTCTTC. This gives the protein CASSRLAGGPYNEQFF.

This clone was observed a handful of times. This CDR3 reads CASSQGTSLTGELFF. The DNA of the CDR3 is TGCGCCAGCAGCCAAGGGACTAGCCTAACCGGGGAGCTGTTTTTT. V and J are TRBV4-3 and TRBJ2-2, with 8 bases aligning to TRBD2. The CDR3 runs to 15 residues. Per germline, CDR1 LGHNA and CDR2 YSLEER. The junction had 3 bases not matched to a gene; V was cut back by 1 base and J by 5 bases.

The rearrangement uses TRBV29-1 and TRBJ2-2; possibly TRBD2 for D (6 bases). The CDR3 is 16 residues long. V lost 0 bases, J lost 4 bases, and 15 bases lay in between. Germline CDR1 is SQVTM and CDR2 is ANQGSEA. The CDR3 sequence is CSVEDGGNGATGELFF. For the CDR3, the DNA is TGCAGCGTTGAAGATGGCGGGAACGGGGCCACCGGGGAGCTGTTTTTT.

This chain connects TRBV5-4 to TRBJ2-1; 7 nucleotides line up with TRBD2. Unmatched junction bases numbered 2, after V lost 2 bases and J lost 9 bases. The CDR3 runs 12 residues. Germline V gene lookup returns CDR1 SGHNT and CDR2 YYREEE (reference sequence). The CDR3 DNA follows: TGTGCCAGCAGCTTACGGGGGGTTGAGCAGTTCTTC. Its protein is CASSLRGVEQFF.

This clone occurred once. The genes are TRBV28 and TRBJ1-4; D gene unclear. The ends were cut back, 8 bases at V and 8 bases at J, with 15 bases in the middle. Germline loops: CDR1 MDHEN, CDR2 SYDVKM. The CDR3 sequence is 13 residues long. Here the CDR3 reads CASHRAEWEKLFF. The DNA of the CDR3 is TGTGCCAGCCACCGAGCCGAGTGGGAAAAACTGTTTTTT. Combining the CDR3 with reference TRBV28 and TRBJ1-4 gives the whole variable domain DVKVTQSSRYLVKRTGEKVFLECVQDMDHENMFWYRQDPGLGLRLIYFSYDVKMKEKGDIPEGYSVSREKKERFSLILESASTNQTSMYLCASHRAEWEKLFFGSGTQLSVL.

This clone showed up just once. This chain joins TRBV5-1 and TRBJ2-4, with a possible D match to TRBD2 (5 bases). Germline CDR1 SGHRS, CDR2 YFSETQ. The CDR3 covers 16 residues. V lost 4 bases and J 1 base, leaving 15 bases between the germline ends. The CDR3 DNA reads TGCGCCAGCAGCGCGGGTCTACGAACGGCCAAAAACATTCAGTACTTC. Translating gives CASSAGLRTAKNIQYF.

The rearrangement uses TRBV6-5 and TRBJ2-3; a weak D match, TRBD2 (7 bases). CDR1 is MNHEY, CDR2 SVGAGI, per germline. The CDR3 extends over 13 amino acids. V dropped 6 bases and J dropped 4 bases, with 11 bases sitting between them. The CDR3 loop is CASRGGPADTQYF. For the CDR3, the DNA is TGTGCCAGCAGGGGGGGGCCTGCAGATACGCAGTATTTT.

This clone was counted a single time. The chain has TRBV7-2 and TRBJ2-7, with D perhaps matching TRBD2 (5 bases). The V end was cut by 4 bases, the J end by 0 bases, with 19 bases between. CDR3 size: 17 residues. Germline V gene data show CDR1 as SGHTA and CDR2 as FQGNSA. The CDR3 region has the DNA TGTGCCAGCAGCTCAAGGCGTGGAGGCCATAACTCCTACGAGCAGTACTTC. It specifies CASSSRRGGHNSYEQYF. Using reference TRBV7-2 and TRBJ2-7 for the parts outside the CDR3, the full variable domain is GAGVSQSPSNKVTEKGKDVELRCDPISGHTALYWYRQSLGQGLEFLIYFQGNSAPDKSGLPSDRFSAERTGGSVSTLTIQRTQQEDSAVYLCASSSRRGGHNSYEQYFGPGTRLTVT.